The 21 T cell receptor beta chains in this list originate from one sample, sequenced in a study of blood T cell repertoires in COVID-19. The table came from immunoSEQ multiplex PCR; TCRdb's copy has only in-frame clones and leaves some out. The table records 95,000 to 150,000 clones, about 80% of them present only once. The sample consisted of peripheral blood. The receptors were sampled from a man aged 55 to 70 with active or convalescent COVID-19.

The CDR3 DNA reads TGTGCCAGCAGCCAGCAAGACTTCTCCAAGGAGCAGTACTTC. As protein: CASSQQDFSKEQYF. The V and J genes are TRBV5-4 and TRBJ2-7, with unresolved D. There are 14 residues in the CDR3. V was shortened by 4 bases and J by 7 bases, with 18 bases between the two germline ends. Germline V CDR1 and CDR2: SGHNT, YYREEE (reference sequence).

The genes are TRBV18 and TRBJ2-1; 10 bases are a match to TRBD1. Germline CDR1 reads KGHSH; CDR2 reads LQKENI. V dropped 1 base and J dropped 7; count of bases not matched to a gene: 7. The CDR3 has 16 amino acids. The chain's CDR3 is CASSPRPGQGRNEQFF. The CDR3 DNA reads TGTGCCAGCTCACCACGACCGGGACAGGGGCGGAATGAGCAGTTCTTC.

This chain connects TRBV5-6 to TRBJ2-5; 13 nucleotides line up with TRBD2. The germline CDR1 and CDR2 sequences are SGHDT and YYEEEE. The V segment lost 4 bases and the J segment 2 bases; nucleotides outside the gene matches: 11. The CDR3 loop spans 18 amino acids. The CDR3 DNA is TGTGCCAGCAGCCCCCCCCCACTAGCGGGAGGGATTCAAGAGACCCAGTACTTC. This translates into CASSPPPLAGGIQETQYF.

The chain is built from TRBV28 and TRBJ1-1; no firm D call. V was cut by 3 bases and J by 0 bases, with 5 bases left in between. Germline CDR1 and CDR2: MDHEN and SYDVKM. There are 13 residues in the CDR3. In DNA, the CDR3 is TGTGCCAGCAGTTTTCGAGTGAACACTGAAGCTTTCTTT. Protein: CASSFRVNTEAFF. The variable domain in full, completed from reference TRBV28 and TRBJ1-1, reads DVKVTQSSRYLVKRTGEKVFLECVQDMDHENMFWYRQDPGLGLRLIYFSYDVKMKEKGDIPEGYSVSREKKERFSLILESASTNQTSMYLCASSFRVNTEAFFGQGTRLTVV.

This sequence joins TRBV5-1 and TRBJ2-2, with 11 positions matching TRBD2. This CDR3 spans 16 amino acids. Looked up from germline, CDR1 is SGHRS and CDR2 is YFSETQ. V was pared by 4 bases and J by 6 bases, with 8 bases of the junction left unmatched. The CDR3, as DNA: TGCGCCAGCAGCCCACATAGCGGGAGGGCGGCCGGGGAGCTGTTTTTT. Amino acids: CASSPHSGRAAGELFF.

The chain employs TRBV27 and TRBJ2-7; 8 nucleotides line up with TRBD2. The trim removed 1 base at V and 6 bases at J, leaving 11 bases unmatched. The CDR3 is made up of 16 amino acids. CDR1 is MNHEY and CDR2 is SMNVEV in the germline V gene (reference sequence). The CDR3 protein is CASSLFGAGGESEQYF. DNA for the CDR3: TGTGCCAGCAGTTTATTCGGGGCGGGAGGCGAGAGCGAGCAGTACTTC.

The rearrangement links TRBV7-2 to TRBJ1-5; D might be TRBD1 (6 bases). The V gene's germline CDR1 is SGHTA and CDR2 FQGNSA. V shed 5 bases and J shed 6 bases, with 11 bases lying between them. The CDR3 consists of 13 residues. The CDR3 loop is CASSTGFAQPQHF. In DNA form, the CDR3 reads TGTGCCAGCAGCACAGGGTTTGCTCAGCCCCAGCATTTT.

CDR3 protein: CASTLGAGRYEQYF. The DNA of the CDR3 is TGTGCCAGCACCCTGGGGGCAGGGCGCTACGAGCAGTACTTC. The V gene is TRBV28, the J gene TRBJ2-7, with a weak D call TRBD1 (6 bases). V was trimmed by 7 bases and J by 3 bases, leaving 16 bases between them. Germline CDR1 and CDR2: MDHEN and SYDVKM. The CDR3 covers 14 residues.

This clone turned up a few times. The CDR3 spells CASSQGTNSYEQYF. CDR3 DNA: TGTGCCAGCAGCCAAGGGACTAACTCCTACGAGCAGTACTTC. This sequence joins TRBV7-8 and TRBJ2-7, with TRBD2 identical over 7 bases. This CDR3 is 14 amino acids long. Germline CDR1 and CDR2: SGHVS and FQNEAQ. J was trimmed by 0 bases and V by 5 bases; bases with no gene match: 4.

This clone was detected only a few times. The chain uses TRBV5-6 and TRBJ2-7; 10 bases match TRBD2. The CDR3 is 16 amino acids. V shed 4 bases, J shed 2 bases, and the junction held 9 bases outside the gene matches. Looked up from germline, CDR1 is SGHDT and CDR2 is YYEEEE. The CDR3 sequence is CASSPIGLAETYEQYF. The DNA for the CDR3 is TGTGCCAGCAGCCCTATAGGACTAGCGGAGACCTACGAGCAGTACTTC.

This clone was seen a single time. The chain joins TRBV18 to TRBJ1-4; D not certain. The CDR3 spans 14 residues. Trimming shortened V by 6 bases and J by 8 bases, and 16 bases separated the two germline ends. Germline V gene data show CDR1 as KGHSH and CDR2 as LQKENI. CDR3 bases: TGTGCCAGCTCTACCGGGAACGGGCGAGAAAAACTGTTTTTT. Protein: CASSTGNGREKLFF. Full variable domain (rest looked up from reference TRBV18 and TRBJ1-4): NAGVMQNPRHLVRRRGQEARLRCSPMKGHSHVYWYRQLPEEGLKFMVYLQKENIIDESGMPKERFSAEFPKEGPSILRIQQVVRGDSAAYFCASSTGNGREKLFFGSGTQLSVL.

The gene calls are TRBV10-2 and TRBJ2-1; 10 bases align to TRBD2. The CDR3 totals 16 residues. Looked up from germline, CDR1 is WSHSY and CDR2 is SAAADI. The ends lost 2 bases at V and 1 base at J; junction bases unmatched: 2. CDR3 amino acids: CASSEPGLASYNEQFF. The DNA for the CDR3 is TGCGCCAGCAGTGAGCCGGGACTAGCGTCCTACAATGAGCAGTTCTTC.

The count of this clone is one. The chain recombines TRBV7-2 with TRBJ1-4, with a tentative D call TRBD1 (5 bases). Per germline, CDR1 SGHTA and CDR2 FQGNSA. The germline V and J ends were trimmed by 2 bases and 8 bases, with 12 bases remaining between them. This CDR3 has 14 amino acids. The CDR3 sequence is CASSLQVGGEKLFF. The CDR3 nucleotides are TGTGCCAGCAGCTTACAGGTCGGGGGAGAAAAACTGTTTTTT.

The chain has TRBV7-2 and TRBJ2-1, with a tentative D call TRBD2 (5 bases). From germline, CDR1 is SGHTA and CDR2 FQGNSA. With 1 base removed from V and 0 bases from J, the gap between germline ends came to 13 bases. The CDR3 consists of 17 residues. CDR3 in amino acids: CASSLDRGASSYNEQFF. The DNA for the CDR3 is TGTGCCAGCAGCTTAGATCGGGGAGCGAGCTCCTACAATGAGCAGTTCTTC.

This clone is a singleton in its sample. This rearrangement joins TRBV7-8 to TRBJ1-4; D is unclear. The ends were cut back, 6 bases at V and 6 bases at J, with 17 bases in the middle. The length of the CDR3 is 15 residues. Germline-derived CDR1 and CDR2 are SGHVS and FQNEAQ. The CDR3 loop reads CASRLTARSDEKLFF. The CDR3 DNA reads TGTGCCAGCAGACTCACGGCGAGGAGTGATGAAAAACTGTTTTTT.

This sequence joins TRBV6-4 and TRBJ2-7, with 8 bases fitting TRBD2. The length of the CDR3 is 17 residues. Per the germline V gene, CDR1 is MRHNA and CDR2 is SNTAGT. V was pared by 2 bases and J by 1 base, with 10 bases of the junction left unmatched. The CDR3 loop reads CASSDPNDAGGSYEQYF. The CDR3 DNA reads TGTGCCAGCAGTGACCCGAATGATGCGGGAGGATCCTACGAGCAGTACTTC.

This clone was observed once. This chain links TRBV11-3 with TRBJ2-7; 10 bases are a match to TRBD1. CDR1 is SGHNT, CDR2 YENEEA, per germline. This CDR3 contains 14 residues. The ends lost 3 bases at V and 5 bases at J; junction bases unmatched: 4. The CDR3 DNA reads TGTGCCAGCAGCTTGGGACAGGGGCACGACGAGCAGTACTTC. Its translation: CASSLGQGHDEQYF.

The chain combines TRBV29-1 with TRBJ2-7, with 7 bases that match TRBD1. The CDR3 loop spans 12 amino acids. V shed 6 bases and J 3 bases; nucleotides not matched to a gene: 5. Germline V gives CDR1 SQVTM, CDR2 ANQGSEA. CDR3 sequence: CSVWDRGYEQYF. CDR3 DNA: TGCAGCGTGTGGGACAGAGGCTACGAGCAGTACTTC.

This clone was seen a few times. The rearrangement links TRBV4-1 to TRBJ2-6; tentative D call: TRBD2 (6 bases). The CDR3 extends over 16 amino acids. Germline V gene sequence: CDR1 MGHRA, CDR2 YSYEKL. The germline V and J ends were trimmed by 1 base and 0 bases, with 7 bases remaining between them. The CDR3 sequence: CASSQGGASGANVLTF. CDR3 coding DNA: TGCGCCAGCAGCCAAGGCGGGGCCTCTGGGGCCAACGTCCTGACTTTC.

The rearrangement uses TRBV11-3 and TRBJ2-3, with 7 bases fitting TRBD1. Unmatched junction bases numbered 11, after V lost 6 bases and J lost 2 bases. The germline CDR1 and CDR2 sequences are SGHNT and YENEEA. This CDR3 comprises 16 residues. The CDR3: CASRRRGYEDTDTQYF. CDR3 sequence (DNA): TGTGCCAGCAGGCGCAGGGGGTATGAGGACACAGATACGCAGTATTTT.

The V gene is TRBV28, the J gene TRBJ1-1, with a tentative D call TRBD1 (5 bases). The V gene's germline CDR1 is MDHEN and CDR2 SYDVKM. Trimming took 2 bases from V and 7 from J, leaving 14 bases between them. The CDR3 loop spans 14 amino acids. CDR3 DNA sequence: TGTGCCAGCAGTTTAGGAGCAGGGCTAGGTGAAGCTTTCTTT. Its translation is CASSLGAGLGEAFF. The full variable domain, completed using reference TRBV28 and TRBJ1-1, is DVKVTQSSRYLVKRTGEKVFLECVQDMDHENMFWYRQDPGLGLRLIYFSYDVKMKEKGDIPEGYSVSREKKERFSLILESASTNQTSMYLCASSLGAGLGEAFFGQGTRLTVV.